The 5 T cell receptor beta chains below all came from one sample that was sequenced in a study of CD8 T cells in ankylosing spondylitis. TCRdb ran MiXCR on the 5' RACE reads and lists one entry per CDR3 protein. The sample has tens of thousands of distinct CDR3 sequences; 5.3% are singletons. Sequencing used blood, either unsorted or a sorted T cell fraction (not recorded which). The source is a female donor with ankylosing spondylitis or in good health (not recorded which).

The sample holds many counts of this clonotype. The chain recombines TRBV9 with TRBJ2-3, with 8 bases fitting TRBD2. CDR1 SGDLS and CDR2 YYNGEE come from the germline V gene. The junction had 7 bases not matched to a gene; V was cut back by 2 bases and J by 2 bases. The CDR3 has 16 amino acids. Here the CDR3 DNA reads TGTGCCAGCAGCGTGTACGGGAGGGCCCTCACAGATACGCAGTATTTT. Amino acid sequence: CASSVYGRALTDTQYF.

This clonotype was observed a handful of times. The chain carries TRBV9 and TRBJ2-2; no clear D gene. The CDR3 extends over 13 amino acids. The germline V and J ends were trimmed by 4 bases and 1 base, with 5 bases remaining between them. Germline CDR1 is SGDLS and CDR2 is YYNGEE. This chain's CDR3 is CASSPENTGELFF. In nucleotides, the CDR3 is TGTGCCAGCAGCCCCGAGAACACCGGGGAGCTGTTTTTT.

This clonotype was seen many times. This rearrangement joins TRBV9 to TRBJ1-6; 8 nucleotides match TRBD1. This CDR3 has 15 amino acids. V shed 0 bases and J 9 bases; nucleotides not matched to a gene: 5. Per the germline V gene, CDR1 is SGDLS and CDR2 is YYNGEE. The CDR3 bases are TGTGCCAGCAGCGTAGGGACAGGGAATAGTTCACCCCTCCACTTT. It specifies CASSVGTGNSSPLHF.

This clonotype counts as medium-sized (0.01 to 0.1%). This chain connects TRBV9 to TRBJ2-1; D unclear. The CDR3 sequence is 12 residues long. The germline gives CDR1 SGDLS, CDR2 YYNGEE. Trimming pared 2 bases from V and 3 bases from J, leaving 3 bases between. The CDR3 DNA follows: TGTGCCAGCAGCGTCGACTACAATGAGCAGTTCTTC. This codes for CASSVDYNEQFF.

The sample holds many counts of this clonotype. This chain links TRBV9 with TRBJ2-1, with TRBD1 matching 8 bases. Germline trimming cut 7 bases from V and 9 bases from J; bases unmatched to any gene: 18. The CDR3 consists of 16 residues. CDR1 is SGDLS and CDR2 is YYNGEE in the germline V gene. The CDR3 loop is CASSLRPGGVIGEQFF. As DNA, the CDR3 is TGTGCCAGCTCCCTAAGACCAGGGGGCGTAATTGGTGAGCAGTTCTTC.